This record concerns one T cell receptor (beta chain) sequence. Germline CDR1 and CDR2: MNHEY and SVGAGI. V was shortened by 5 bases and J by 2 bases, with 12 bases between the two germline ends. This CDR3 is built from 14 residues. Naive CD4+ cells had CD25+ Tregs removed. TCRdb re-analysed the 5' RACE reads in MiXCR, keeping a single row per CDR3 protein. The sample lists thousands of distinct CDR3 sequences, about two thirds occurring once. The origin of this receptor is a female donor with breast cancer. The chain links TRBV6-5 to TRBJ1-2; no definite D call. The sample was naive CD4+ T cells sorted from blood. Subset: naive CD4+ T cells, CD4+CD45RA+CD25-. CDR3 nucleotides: TGTGCCAGCAGTCGCCCAGGATCGAACTATGGCTACACCTTC. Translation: CASSRPGSNYGYTF.